Listed below are T cell receptor beta chains from one sample, sequenced in a study of Graves' ophthalmopathy and Graves' hyperthyroidism. From the multiplex PCR reads, TCRdb called clonotypes with MiXCR, one entry per CDR3 protein. The profile shows about 180,000 distinct CDR3 sequences, more than 30% of them singletons. The sample was peripheral blood. Receptors were obtained from a woman aged 35 to 49 with Graves' ophthalmopathy. Each CDR3 is given with its conserved first and last residue. A D gene is named only where the DNA matches it firmly. The listing skips clone size in some rows; elsewhere it reads once, few, many or a size class.

d_call	clone_size	v_call	cdr3_aa
TRBD1	many	TRBV7-9	CASSPRQGRYEQYF
.	many	TRBV4-2	CASSQAEVGYEQYF
.	few	TRBV11-2	CASSPGRGSGAMNTEAFF
.	medium-sized	TRBV12-3/TRBV12-4	CASTLQGAKNIQYF
.	many	TRBV28	CASADNSPLHF
.	.	TRBV27	CASRAGSTTEAFF
TRBD2	.	TRBV20-1	CSAPEASGDQETQYF
.	.	TRBV6-5	CASSYGPELAYEQYF
.	many	TRBV3-1	CASSQDTDYGYTF
TRBD2	many	TRBV7-3	CASSRRGGYGELFF
.	.	TRBV20-1	CSAGTDLPGGYTF
.	.	TRBV6-5	CASSYSGINYGYTF
.	many	TRBV7-6	CASSLEESQPQHF
.	many	TRBV28	CASSQGTGNVEAFF
.	.	TRBV6-1	CATAWSSGANVLTF
.	many	TRBV7-3	CASSSGPITYEQYF
.	.	TRBV7-2	CASSLARSLGEETQYF
TRBD2	once	TRBV10-1	CASSGGLAAFEEQYF
.	many	TRBV29-1	CSVSNTEAFF
TRBD1	many	TRBV29-1	CSAPGDSFMNTEAFF
.	many	TRBV7-2	CASSRLRVRETQYF
TRBD1	once	TRBV11-2	CASSRSGTAVYSYEQYF
.	.	TRBV2	CASSEDRLMNTEAFF
TRBD1	few	TRBV18	CASSPLMGQGSIQYF
TRBD1	many	TRBV20-1	CSAVAGGFLWYGYTF
.	.	TRBV7-2	CASSLARGLNYGYTF
TRBD1	.	TRBV7-8	CASSPGQGALDEQYF
TRBD2	.	TRBV7-3	CASSFTYTQTSFLPENTGELFF
.	many	TRBV12-3/TRBV12-4	CASSPGQMNGYTF
.	.	TRBV11-2	CASSLVGTQYF
.	.	TRBV12-3/TRBV12-4	CASSLGLGEAFF
.	many	TRBV19	CASSPRESFNYEQYF
.	many	TRBV11-1	CASSLGSLGVGSEAFF
TRBD1	few	TRBV7-9	CASSLGGGGETQYF
.	many	TRBV6-2/TRBV6-3	CASSSRVLAGELFF
.	many	TRBV27	CASSPPGDTEAFF
.	.	TRBV7-2	CASSLVSLPQNIQYF
TRBD1	.	TRBV27	CASRRTGVYGYTF
TRBD2	many	TRBV6-2/TRBV6-3	CASKIQGLAVYEQYF
.	.	TRBV12-3/TRBV12-4	CASSLVGREHQETQYF
TRBD2	many	TRBV11-2	CASSLPPLGGPLYEQYF
TRBD1	many	TRBV2	CASSQDRGRDKAFF
.	many	TRBV27	CASSSLGGPKTQYF
.	.	TRBV11-2	CASSSIKGISGNTIYF
.	.	TRBV28	CASSPRVTKFSHEQYF
.	many	TRBV28	CASSLSKGIQYF
.	many	TRBV7-2	CASSPSDSWTEAFF
TRBD2	many	TRBV19	CASSITAGGLETQYF
TRBD2	.	TRBV7-2	CASNRLAGAYEQYF
TRBD2	few	TRBV12-3/TRBV12-4	CASSRGGLDYEQYF
TRBD1	.	TRBV20-1	CSATDRSSWDTEAFF
.	many	TRBV15	CATSTRDPGNTIYF
.	.	TRBV7-9	CASSFDRTEAFF
TRBD2	many	TRBV30	CAYSGSSYEQYF
.	.	TRBV6-2/TRBV6-3	CASSYSTTGGNYEQYF
.	.	TRBV6-2/TRBV6-3	CASRKQGLGQPQHF
.	medium-sized	TRBV12-3/TRBV12-4	CASSFSDKNTGELFF
.	.	TRBV14	CASSQISVGEQYF
TRBD1	many	TRBV5-5	CASSGPGQTNTGELFF